Each of the 28 T cell receptor beta chains below was sequenced from the same sample in a study of blood T cell repertoires in COVID-19. The protocol was immunoSEQ multiplex PCR, while the TCRdb copy is restricted to in-frame clones and leaves out a portion. This table holds fewer than 350,000 clones, roughly 89% found once. The sample comprised PBMCs or T cells enriched from blood (not recorded which). Source of these receptors: a middle-aged woman who had recovered from COVID-19.

This chain connects TRBV9 to TRBJ1-6; D possibly corresponds to TRBD1 (6 bases). V lost 3 bases and J lost 5, with 12 bases in between. The germline V gene has CDR1 SGDLS and CDR2 YYNGEE. The CDR3 is 15 residues long. The CDR3 reads CASSARGENNSPLHF. The CDR3, as DNA: TGTGCCAGCAGCGCCAGGGGTGAGAATAATTCACCCCTCCACTTT.

V gene TRBV18 combines with J gene TRBJ2-5; no clear D gene. V lost 2 bases and J 5 bases, leaving 6 bases between the germline ends. The CDR3 consists of 12 residues. Germline CDR1 reads KGHSH; CDR2 reads LQKENI. This chain's CDR3 is CASSPTRETQYF. The CDR3 DNA follows: TGTGCCAGCTCACCAACTCGGGAGACCCAGTACTTC.

The genes are TRBV3-1 (or the pseudogene TRBV3-2) and TRBJ2-4; TRBD1 matches 7 bases. The CDR3 loop spans 14 amino acids. Germline CDR1 reads LGHDT; CDR2 reads YNNKEL (reference sequence). V lost 6 bases, J lost 8 bases, and 10 bases stayed unmatched. The CDR3 coding sequence is TGTGCCAGCAGGAATACACAGGGGTTGGACATTCAGTACTTC. Translating gives CASRNTQGLDIQYF.

The genes are TRBV30 and TRBJ1-1; unclear D gene. Germline V gene data show CDR1 as GTSNPN and CDR2 as SVGIG (reference sequence). This CDR3 has 13 amino acids. V lost 1 base and J 7 bases, leaving 13 bases between the germline ends. The CDR3 sequence is CAWSDGSFSEAFF. The CDR3 DNA is TGTGCCTGGAGTGACGGGAGTTTTAGTGAAGCTTTCTTT.

CDR3 nucleotides: TGTGCCAGCAGCTGGGGGGGTACCGGGGAGCTGTTTTTT. This encodes CASSWGGTGELFF. The gene calls are TRBV28 and TRBJ2-2; 7 bases fit TRBD2. CDR3 length: 13 residues. Germline assignment: CDR1 MDHEN and CDR2 SYDVKM. With 6 bases clipped from V and 5 bases from J, the junction kept 3 bases outside the gene matches.

The chain is built from TRBV28 and TRBJ2-5; TRBD2 aligns across 10 bases. Germline trimming cut 3 bases from V and 5 bases from J; bases unmatched to any gene: 15. CDR3 length equals 18 residues. Germline CDR1 and CDR2: MDHEN and SYDVKM. CDR3 loop: CASSLIHAASGRGETQYF. DNA of the CDR3: TGTGCCAGCAGTTTGATCCATGCCGCTAGCGGGAGAGGGGAGACCCAGTACTTC. Filled out from reference TRBV28 and TRBJ2-5, the complete variable domain reads DVKVTQSSRYLVKRTGEKVFLECVQDMDHENMFWYRQDPGLGLRLIYFSYDVKMKEKGDIPEGYSVSREKKERFSLILESASTNQTSMYLCASSLIHAASGRGETQYFGPGTRLLVL.

The rearrangement uses TRBV7-9 and TRBJ2-7; TRBD2 agrees at 9 bases. The germline CDR1 and CDR2 sequences are SEHNR and FQNEAQ (reference sequence). Unmatched junction bases numbered 4, after V lost 0 bases and J lost 1 base. This CDR3 region has 16 residues. As DNA, the CDR3 is TGTGCCAGCAGCTTAGCGCAGACTAGCGGTTCCTACGAGCAGTACTTC. Residues: CASSLAQTSGSYEQYF.

The V and J genes are TRBV19 and TRBJ1-6, with 8 bases aligning to TRBD1. V shed 6 bases, J shed 6 bases, and the junction held 7 bases outside the gene matches. The CDR3 extends over 15 amino acids. From germline, CDR1 is LNHDA and CDR2 SQIVND (reference sequence). The CDR3 sequence: CASRAQGAVNSPLHF. The CDR3 DNA reads as TGTGCCAGTAGAGCCCAGGGGGCAGTTAATTCACCCCTCCACTTT. The full variable domain, with the rest looked up from reference TRBV19 and TRBJ1-6, is DGGITQSPKYLFRKEGQNVTLSCEQNLNHDAMYWYRQDPGQGLRLIYYSQIVNDFQKGDIAEGYSVSREKKESFPLTVTSAQKNPTAFYLCASRAQGAVNSPLHFGNGTRLTVT.

For the CDR3, the DNA is TGTGCCACCTCGACAGAGTTGAACACTGAAGCTTTCTTT. It specifies CATSTELNTEAFF. The chain carries TRBV15 and TRBJ1-1; TRBD1 is a possible D gene (5 bases). Between the trimmed V and J ends, which lost 8 bases and 0 bases, there was a span of 10 bases. Germline V gene sequence: CDR1 LNHNV, CDR2 YYDKDF (reference sequence). The CDR3 is made up of 13 amino acids.

The chain carries TRBV9 and TRBJ2-3; weak D call: TRBD1 (5 bases). Germline CDR1 reads SGDLS; CDR2 reads YYNGEE. The length of the CDR3 is 16 residues. V lost 1 base to trimming and J lost 2 bases, with 14 bases between them. The CDR3 spells CASSVLPRGNTDTQYF. The CDR3 region has the DNA TGTGCCAGCAGCGTACTTCCTAGGGGTAACACAGATACGCAGTATTTT.

The genes are TRBV7-9 and TRBJ2-7; TRBD1 aligns across 7 bases. The CDR3 is 14 amino acids. V gave up 3 bases and J gave up 7 bases; unmatched junction bases: 9. Germline V gene data show CDR1 as SEHNR and CDR2 as FQNEAQ (reference sequence). The CDR3 reads CASSLRQGVGEQYF. DNA of the CDR3: TGTGCCAGCAGCTTGCGGCAGGGGGTTGGGGAGCAGTACTTC. Drawing the rest from reference TRBV7-9 and TRBJ2-7, the complete variable domain is DTGVSQNPRHKITKRGQNVTFRCDPISEHNRLYWYRQTLGQGPEFLTYFQNEAQLEKSRLLSDRFSAERPKGSFSTLEIQRTEQGDSAMYLCASSLRQGVGEQYFGPGTRLTVT.

The chain joins TRBV9 to TRBJ1-5, with D unresolved. This CDR3 comprises 13 residues. From germline, CDR1 is SGDLS and CDR2 YYNGEE. Trimming took off 4 bases at V and 9 bases at J, with 14 bases between the two ends. CDR3 bases: TGTGCCAGCAGCCGCACCCTGTCGGGGCCCCAGCATTTT. Translation gives CASSRTLSGPQHF.

The J gene is TRBJ1-1, the V gene TRBV6-5; TRBD1 might be the D (5 bases). Germline CDR1 reads MNHEY; CDR2 reads SVGAGI. The CDR3 is 15 residues long. V was trimmed by 7 bases and J by 0 bases, leaving 15 bases between them. CDR3 loop: CASKGADSLNTEAFF. The DNA of the CDR3 is TGTGCCAGCAAAGGGGCCGATTCCCTGAACACTGAAGCTTTCTTT.

This chain connects TRBV27 to TRBJ2-7; TRBD2 aligns across 11 bases. CDR3 size: 13 residues. Germline CDR1 and CDR2: MNHEY and SMNVEV (reference sequence). V lost 6 bases and J lost 2; bases outside the gene matches: 0. CDR3 coding DNA: TGTGCCAGCAGGACTAGCGGGGCCTACGAGCAGTACTTC. It yields the protein CASRTSGAYEQYF.

The chain carries TRBV2 and TRBJ1-4; D is ambiguous. The germline gives CDR1 SNHLY, CDR2 FYNNEI. V lost 8 bases to trimming and J lost 0 bases, with 19 bases between them. The CDR3 is 17 amino acids. CDR3 in amino acids: CASSGSPLAATNEKLFF. Here the CDR3 DNA reads TGTGCCAGCTCTGGCAGTCCTCTGGCTGCAACTAATGAAAAACTGTTTTTT.

CDR3 region: CASSRLSLTNEKLFF. The DNA for the CDR3 is TGTGCCAGCAGCCGTTTGTCACTTACTAATGAAAAACTGTTTTTT. This rearrangement joins TRBV7-8 to TRBJ1-4; no definite D call. Per the germline V gene, CDR1 is SGHVS and CDR2 is FQNEAQ. V shed 5 bases and J shed 2 bases, with 12 bases lying between them. This CDR3 is built from 15 residues.

The CDR3 bases are TGTGCCAGCAGCTCATTAGAGGGGGAGGGCCGGAGGGGTACGCAGTATTTT. Its translation is CASSSLEGEGRRGTQYF. The chain recombines TRBV13 with TRBJ2-3; tentative D call: TRBD2 (7 bases). This CDR3 comprises 17 residues. CDR1 PRHDT and CDR2 FYEKMQ come from the germline V gene (reference sequence). Trimming took off 4 bases at V and 8 bases at J, with 25 bases between the two ends.

This chain links TRBV3-1 (or the pseudogene TRBV3-2) with TRBJ2-7; 11 nucleotides match TRBD1. The junction had 6 bases not matched to a gene; V was cut back by 3 bases and J by 5 bases. Germline assignment: CDR1 LGHDT and CDR2 YNNKEL (reference sequence). CDR3 length equals 15 residues. CDR3 residues: CASSHHGQGADEQYF. The CDR3 DNA follows: TGTGCCAGCAGCCATCACGGACAGGGGGCGGACGAGCAGTACTTC.

This clone was seen just once. The gene calls are TRBV28 and TRBJ1-6, with D possibly being TRBD1 (6 bases). Germline loops: CDR1 MDHEN, CDR2 SYDVKM. Deletions cut 3 bases from V and 6 bases from J, with 9 bases between. There are 14 residues in the CDR3. CDR3 nucleotides: TGTGCCAGCAGTTTCCAGGGGTCTAATTCACCCCTCCACTTT. Amino acids: CASSFQGSNSPLHF.

The chain links TRBV2 to TRBJ2-7; 7 bases fit TRBD2. Germline V gives CDR1 SNHLY, CDR2 FYNNEI. The CDR3 covers 16 residues. J was trimmed by 6 bases and V by 4 bases; bases with no gene match: 15. The DNA for the CDR3 is TGTGCCAGCAGTGTCCACCCTAGGACTAGGCGTCCCGAGCAGTACTTC. Protein sequence: CASSVHPRTRRPEQYF. Full variable domain (missing parts from reference TRBV2 and TRBJ2-7): EPEVTQTPSHQVTQMGQEVILRCVPISNHLYFYWYRQILGQKVEFLVSFYNNEISEKSEIFDDQFSVERPDGSNFTLKIRSTKLEDSAMYFCASSVHPRTRRPEQYFGPGTRLTVT.

The chain recombines TRBV27 with TRBJ1-2; no reliable D call. Germline CDR1 is MNHEY and CDR2 is SMNVEV (reference sequence). V lost 2 bases and J lost 4, with 17 bases in between. CDR3 length: 16 amino acids. CDR3 nucleotides: TGTGCCAGCAGTTTAAGAGGTCAAGTCGGTCCCTATGGCTACACCTTC. Translated: CASSLRGQVGPYGYTF.

This clone turned up a few times. V is TRBV11-2 and J is TRBJ1-3; TRBD1 matches 11 bases. Looked up from germline, CDR1 is SGHAT and CDR2 is FQNNGV. After removal of 5 bases from V and 2 bases from J, the junction contained 5 bases not matched to a gene. The CDR3 sequence is 16 residues long. The CDR3 region is CASSPGTGGPGNTIYF. Written as DNA, the CDR3 is TGTGCCAGCAGCCCCGGGACAGGGGGTCCTGGAAACACCATATATTTT.

The rearrangement joins TRBV5-1 to TRBJ2-1; 7 nucleotides line up with TRBD1. This CDR3 contains 13 residues. Per the germline V gene, CDR1 is SGHRS and CDR2 is YFSETQ. The V and J ends lost 4 bases and 10 bases, in that order; junction bases with no gene match: 8. The CDR3 loop reads CASSTGTVGEQFF. The CDR3 bases are TGCGCCAGCAGCACCGGGACAGTCGGCGAGCAGTTCTTC.

The chain uses TRBV19 and TRBJ1-4, with a tentative D call TRBD1 (5 bases). The length of the CDR3 is 17 residues. The germline gives CDR1 LNHDA, CDR2 SQIVND (reference sequence). V lost 2 bases and J lost 0, with 13 bases in between. The CDR3 sequence: CASSISGAVATNEKLFF. The CDR3 bases are TGTGCCAGTAGTATATCTGGGGCCGTTGCAACTAATGAAAAACTGTTTTTT.

J is TRBJ2-1 and V is TRBV5-1, with a weak D call TRBD2 (6 bases). Trimming took off 6 bases at V and 4 bases at J, with 26 bases between the two ends. The CDR3 is made up of 18 amino acids. Germline values: CDR1 SGHRS, CDR2 YFSETQ. CDR3 region: CASTPTHSGGVEYNEQFF. DNA of the CDR3: TGCGCCAGCACGCCTACACACTCTGGAGGGGTGGAATACAATGAGCAGTTCTTC.

V is TRBV28 and J is TRBJ2-7, with D possibly TRBD2 on 5 matching bases. Germline CDR1 reads MDHEN; CDR2 reads SYDVKM. The CDR3 contains 12 residues. Deletions cut 3 bases from V and 6 bases from J, with 9 bases between. The CDR3 bases are TGTGCCAGCAGTTTTGAGGGCGGCGAGCAGTACTTC. Protein: CASSFEGGEQYF.

The rearrangement uses TRBV7-2 and TRBJ2-6, with a weak D call TRBD2 (5 bases). Germline CDR1 is SGHTA and CDR2 is FQGNSA. This CDR3 spans 19 amino acids. Trimming took 5 bases from V and 0 from J, leaving 20 bases between them. The chain's CDR3 is CASSALSGTKFSGANVLTF. In nucleotides, the CDR3 is TGTGCCAGCAGCGCGCTATCGGGAACCAAATTCTCTGGGGCCAACGTCCTGACTTTC.

V and J are TRBV3-1 (or the pseudogene TRBV3-2) and TRBJ2-3; 9 positions agree with TRBD1. This CDR3 comprises 15 residues. CDR1 and CDR2 from the germline V gene are LGHDT and YNNKEL (reference sequence). The junction had 2 bases not matched to a gene; V was cut back by 4 bases and J by 0 bases. The DNA of the CDR3 is TGTGCCAGCAGCCCAGGACAGGGGAGCACAGATACGCAGTATTTT. Amino acid sequence: CASSPGQGSTDTQYF.